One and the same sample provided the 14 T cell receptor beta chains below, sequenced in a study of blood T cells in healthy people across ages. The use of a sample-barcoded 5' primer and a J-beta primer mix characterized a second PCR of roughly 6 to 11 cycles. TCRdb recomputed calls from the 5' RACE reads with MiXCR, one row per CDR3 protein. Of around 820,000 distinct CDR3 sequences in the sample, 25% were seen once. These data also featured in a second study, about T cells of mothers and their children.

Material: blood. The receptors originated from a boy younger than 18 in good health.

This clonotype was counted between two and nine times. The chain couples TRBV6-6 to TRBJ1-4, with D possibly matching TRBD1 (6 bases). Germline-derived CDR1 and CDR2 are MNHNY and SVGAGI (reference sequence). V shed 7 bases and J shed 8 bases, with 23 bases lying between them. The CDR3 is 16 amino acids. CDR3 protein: CASIPRRDTGREKLFF. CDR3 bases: TGTGCCAGCATCCCGCGCCGGGACACGGGGAGGGAAAAACTGTTTTTT.

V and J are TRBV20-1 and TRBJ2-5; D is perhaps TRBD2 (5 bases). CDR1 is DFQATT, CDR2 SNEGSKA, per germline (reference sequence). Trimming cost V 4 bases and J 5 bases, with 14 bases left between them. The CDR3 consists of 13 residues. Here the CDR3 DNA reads TGCAGTGCTACCGTGACTAAAACCGAGACCCAGTACTTC. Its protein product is CSATVTKTETQYF.

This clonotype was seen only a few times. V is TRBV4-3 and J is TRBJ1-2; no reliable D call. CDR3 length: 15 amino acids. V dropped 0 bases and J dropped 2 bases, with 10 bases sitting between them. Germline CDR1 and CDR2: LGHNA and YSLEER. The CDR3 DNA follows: TGCGCCAGCAGCCAAGATGGGTACAGCAACTATGGCTACACCTTC. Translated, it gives CASSQDGYSNYGYTF.

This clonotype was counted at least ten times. The DNA of the CDR3 is TGTGCCAGCAGCTTCGGACTAGCGGGACCACGGGAAGATACGCAGTATTTT. Residues: CASSFGLAGPREDTQYF. V usage is TRBV7-9 and J usage is TRBJ2-3, with 12 bases aligning to TRBD2. CDR1 is SEHNR, CDR2 FQNEAQ, per germline (reference sequence). The CDR3 is 17 residues long. V shed 3 bases, J shed 5 bases, and the junction held 9 bases outside the gene matches. Looking up the rest from reference TRBV7-9 and TRBJ2-3 gives the full variable domain: DTGVSQNPRHKITKRGQNVTFRCDPISEHNRLYWYRQTLGQGPEFLTYFQNEAQLEKSRLLSDRFSAERPKGSFSTLEIQRTEQGDSAMYLCASSFGLAGPREDTQYFGPGTRLTVL.

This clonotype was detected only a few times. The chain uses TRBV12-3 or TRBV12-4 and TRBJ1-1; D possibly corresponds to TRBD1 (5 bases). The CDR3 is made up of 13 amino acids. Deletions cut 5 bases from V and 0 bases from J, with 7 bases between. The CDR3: CASSMGVNTEAFF. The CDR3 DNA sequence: TGTGCCAGCAGTATGGGGGTGAACACTGAAGCTTTCTTT.

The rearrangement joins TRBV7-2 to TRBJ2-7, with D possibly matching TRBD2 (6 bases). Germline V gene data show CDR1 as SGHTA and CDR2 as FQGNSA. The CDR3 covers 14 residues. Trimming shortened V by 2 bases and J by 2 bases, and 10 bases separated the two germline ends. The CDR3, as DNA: TGTGCCAGCAGCTTAATGGGGGGACCCTACGAGCAGTACTTC. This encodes CASSLMGGPYEQYF.

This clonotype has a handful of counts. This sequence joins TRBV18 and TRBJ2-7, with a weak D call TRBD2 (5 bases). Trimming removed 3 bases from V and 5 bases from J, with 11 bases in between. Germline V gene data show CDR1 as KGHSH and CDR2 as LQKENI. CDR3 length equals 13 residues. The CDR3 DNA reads TGTGCCAGCTCACCCGGGGTGGGAAACGAGCAGTACTTC. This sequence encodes CASSPGVGNEQYF.

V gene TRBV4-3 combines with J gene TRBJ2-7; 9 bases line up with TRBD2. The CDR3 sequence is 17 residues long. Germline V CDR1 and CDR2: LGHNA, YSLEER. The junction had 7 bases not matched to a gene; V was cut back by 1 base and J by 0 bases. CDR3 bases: TGCGCCAGCAGCCAAGGACTAGCGGCACCATCCTCCTACGAGCAGTACTTC. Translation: CASSQGLAAPSSYEQYF.

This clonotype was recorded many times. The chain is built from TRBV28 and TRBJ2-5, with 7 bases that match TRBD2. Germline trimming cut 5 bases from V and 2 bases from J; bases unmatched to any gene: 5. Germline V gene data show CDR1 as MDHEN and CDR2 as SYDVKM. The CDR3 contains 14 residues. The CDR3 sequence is CASSTGGKQETQYF. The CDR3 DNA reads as TGTGCCAGCAGTACCGGGGGGAAACAAGAGACCCAGTACTTC.

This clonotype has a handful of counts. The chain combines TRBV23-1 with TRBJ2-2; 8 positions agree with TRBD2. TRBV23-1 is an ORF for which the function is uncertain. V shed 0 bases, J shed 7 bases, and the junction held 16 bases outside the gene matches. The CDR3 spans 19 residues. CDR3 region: CASSQSSGESVGRVGELFF. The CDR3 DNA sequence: TGCGCCAGCAGTCAATCTAGCGGGGAATCCGTCGGGAGAGTCGGGGAGCTGTTTTTT.

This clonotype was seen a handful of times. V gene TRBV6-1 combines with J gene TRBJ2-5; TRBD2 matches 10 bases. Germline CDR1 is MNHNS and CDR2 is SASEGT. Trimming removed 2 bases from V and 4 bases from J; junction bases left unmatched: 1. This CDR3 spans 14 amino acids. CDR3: CASSERTSGETQYF. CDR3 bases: TGTGCCAGCAGTGAAAGGACTAGCGGAGAGACCCAGTACTTC.

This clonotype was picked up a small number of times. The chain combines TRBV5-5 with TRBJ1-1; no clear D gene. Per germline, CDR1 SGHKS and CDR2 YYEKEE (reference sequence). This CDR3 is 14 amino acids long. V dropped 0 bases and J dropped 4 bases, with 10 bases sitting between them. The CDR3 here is CASSLGGWATEAFF. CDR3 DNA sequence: TGTGCCAGCAGCTTGGGGGGTTGGGCCACTGAAGCTTTCTTT.

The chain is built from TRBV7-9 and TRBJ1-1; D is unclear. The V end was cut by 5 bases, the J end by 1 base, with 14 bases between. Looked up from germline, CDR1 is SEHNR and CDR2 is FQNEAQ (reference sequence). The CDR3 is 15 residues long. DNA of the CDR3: TGTGCCAGCAGCGGTAGCTTGGGCCCGAACACTGAAGCTTTCTTT. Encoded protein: CASSGSLGPNTEAFF.

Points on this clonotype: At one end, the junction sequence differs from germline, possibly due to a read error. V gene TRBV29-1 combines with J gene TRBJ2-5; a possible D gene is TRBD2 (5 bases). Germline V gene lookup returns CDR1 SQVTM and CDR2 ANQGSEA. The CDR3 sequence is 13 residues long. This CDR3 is CSVEKDLQETLYF. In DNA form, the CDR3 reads TGCAGCGTTGAAAAGGACTTACAAGAGACCCTGTACTTC.